Listed below are T cell receptor beta chains from one sample, sequenced in a study of blood T cell repertoires in COVID-19. Clones were sequenced by immunoSEQ multiplex PCR, and TCRdb holds only the in-frame ones, with some missing. Among over 250,000 clones listed, about 90% were seen once. The material sequenced was PBMCs or T cells enriched from blood (not recorded which). These receptors originate from a woman aged 25 to 39 who had recovered from COVID-19. Each CDR3 is given with its conserved first and last residue. Each record gives: CDR3 length, V gene, clone size, D gene, J gene, CDR3 DNA, CDR3 protein. D genes are given only for firm matches. Clone sizes are given selectively: once, few, many, or a class where the clone is expanded.

15	TRBV7-8	-	-	TRBJ1-2	TGTGCCAGCAGCTCGAGGACAGTTACTATCTATGGCTACACCTTC	CASSSRTVTIYGYTF
15	TRBV11-2	-	-	TRBJ1-4	TGTGCCAGCAGCCATACAGGGTGGGAAGGTGAAAAACTGTTTTTT	CASSHTGWEGEKLFF
14	TRBV30	-	TRBD1	TRBJ1-2	TGTGCCTGGAGGGGGGACAGGGGGATCTATGGCTACACCTTC	CAWRGDRGIYGYTF
14	TRBV18	-	-	TRBJ1-1	TGTGCCAGCTCACCACCCAGCGCGAACACTGAAGCTTTCTTT	CASSPPSANTEAFF
13	TRBV19	-	-	TRBJ1-1	TGTGCCAGTAGTGTAACAGGGTTCGGTGAAGCTTTCTTT	CASSVTGFGEAFF
13	TRBV6-1	-	TRBD1	TRBJ1-2	TGTGCCAGCGGTGACAGGGCGGACTATGGCTACACCTTC	CASGDRADYGYTF
16	TRBV5-6	-	-	TRBJ1-2	TGTGCCAGCAGCCTCTACTGGCGGGGACGCGACTATGGCTACACCTTC	CASSLYWRGRDYGYTF
15	TRBV2	-	TRBD1	TRBJ1-6	TGTGCCAGCAGGGACAGGGGGCCGGATAATTCACCCCTCCACTTT	CASRDRGPDNSPLHF
15	TRBV6-6	-	-	TRBJ1-1	TGTGCCAGCAGCCCAAGACAGGCGAGGAACACTGAAGCTTTCTTT	CASSPRQARNTEAFF
13	TRBV5-1	few	-	TRBJ2-3	TGCGCCAGCAGCTTGGCGTCGGTGGATACGCAGTATTTT	CASSLASVDTQYF
17	TRBV19	-	TRBD1	TRBJ1-2	TGTGCCACGGCTCCTCTACAGGGGAGAACTTCAAACTATGGCTACACCTTC	CATAPLQGRTSNYGYTF
14	TRBV6-5	-	-	TRBJ1-5	TGTGCCAGCAGCCCAGGACAGACCAATCAGCCCCAGCATTTT	CASSPGQTNQPQHF
16	TRBV5-1	-	-	TRBJ2-5	TGCGCCAGCAGCGCTGGCCGGGACAATGAGCAAGAGACCCAGTACTTC	CASSAGRDNEQETQYF
11	TRBV21-1	-	-	TRBJ2-2	TGTGCCAGCGTGACTGGCGGGGAGCTGTTTTTT	CASVTGGELFF
14	TRBV12-1	-	-	TRBJ2-7	TGTGCCAGCAGCTTTCTCCGGAGATCTGGGGAGCAGTACTTC	CASSFLRRSGEQYF
14	TRBV5-1	few	-	TRBJ1-2	TGCGCCAGCAGCTCGGACGGGGGAGACTATGGCTACACCTTC	CASSSDGGDYGYTF
11	TRBV4-2	few	-	TRBJ2-1	TGTGCCAGCAGCCAAGACCGAGGGCAGTTCTTC	CASSQDRGQFF
14	TRBV27	once	-	TRBJ1-6	TGTGCCAGCAGTTTCCAGGCATATAATTCACCCCTCCACTTT	CASSFQAYNSPLHF
15	TRBV11-2	-	-	TRBJ1-4	TGTGCCAGCAGCCGGGACGGGAGACCGGGGGAAAAACTGTTTTTT	CASSRDGRPGEKLFF
16	TRBV6-5	few	-	TRBJ2-3	TGTGCCAGCAGTTCCCGGGACAAGGGTTTCACAGATACGCAGTATTTT	CASSSRDKGFTDTQYF
16	TRBV3-1/TRBV3-2	-	TRBD1	TRBJ1-4	TGTGCCAGCAGCCTCTGGACAGGGGGCTCGGATGAAAAACTGTTTTTT	CASSLWTGGSDEKLFF
12	TRBV3-1/TRBV3-2	few	-	TRBJ1-6	TGTGCCAGCAGGTACGGAGATTCACCCCTCCACTTT	CASRYGDSPLHF
18	TRBV4-3	-	TRBD1	TRBJ1-1	TGCGCCAGCAGCCAAGATCTCGCTTCGGGGCAGGGGGGAACTGAAGCTTTCTTT	CASSQDLASGQGGTEAFF
14	TRBV6-5	-	-	TRBJ1-6	TGTGCCAGCGATCGGGGAGCTGCCGATTCACCCCTCCACTTT	CASDRGAADSPLHF
13	TRBV5-1	-	-	TRBJ1-4	TGCGCCAGCAGCTTGGTATCCGGGGAAAAACTGTTTTTT	CASSLVSGEKLFF
15	TRBV5-1	-	TRBD1	TRBJ2-7	TGCGCCAGCAGCTTGGTAGGGGGACAGGGTCGGGAGCAGTACTTC	CASSLVGGQGREQYF
15	TRBV28	once	-	TRBJ1-3	TGTGCCAGCAAGGACAGACTAAGCTCTGGAAACACCATATATTTT	CASKDRLSSGNTIYF
13	TRBV30	-	TRBD1	TRBJ1-6	TGTGCCGGGAAGGGGACAGGAGCCTCACCCCTCCACTTT	CAGKGTGASPLHF
14	TRBV7-2	-	-	TRBJ1-2	TGTGCCAGCAGTTCCTTAGTAGCAGGGGTCGGCTACACCTTC	CASSSLVAGVGYTF